The rows below give T cell receptor beta chains drawn from one sample of a study of T cell responses to AZD1222 COVID-19 vaccine. Assay: immunoSEQ multiplex PCR; the TCRdb copy retains only in-frame clones and omits some. The repertoire holds about 100,000 clones, roughly nine tenths seen once, with 16% in the top ten. The sequences come from peripheral blood, collected on day 0 of AZD1222 vaccination. The receptors here all came from an adult in good health. Both conserved end residues are part of each CDR3. D genes are given only for firm matches. The size entry is marked missing in some rows and otherwise reads once, few, many or a size class.

v_gene	j_gene	abundance	d_gene	CDR3nt	CDR3aa
TRBV29-1	TRBJ2-1	-	-	TGCAGCGCCCCCTTAGGCGTCAGCTCCTACAATGAGCAGTTCTTC	CSAPLGVSSYNEQFF
TRBV11-2	TRBJ2-3	-	TRBD2	TGTGCCAGCAGCTTACGGCGGGAGGGCACAGATACGCAGTATTTT	CASSLRREGTDTQYF
TRBV7-9	TRBJ2-7	few	-	TGTGCCAGCAGCTTACGGGGGATTTCCTCCTACGAGCAGTACTTC	CASSLRGISSYEQYF
TRBV7-9	TRBJ1-1	-	-	TGTGCCAGCAGGACCCTTGGTGACACGGCTGAAGCTTTCTTT	CASRTLGDTAEAFF
TRBV11-3	TRBJ1-1	once	-	TGTGCCAGTGCCCCCGGGGAGGGAAAGGTTTCAGAAGCTTTCTTT	CASAPGEGKVSEAFF
TRBV10-3	TRBJ2-1	few	TRBD1	TGTGCCATCAGTGAGTCCCGGACAGGGGCCAATGAGCAGTTCTTC	CAISESRTGANEQFF
TRBV6-5	TRBJ1-2	medium-sized	TRBD1	TGTGCCAGCAGCCGTCTAACAGGGGTTCTCTCTGGCTACACCTTC	CASSRLTGVLSGYTF
TRBV28	TRBJ2-7	-	TRBD1	TGTGCCAGCAGGGGGACAGGGGGCGGTAACACCTACGAGCAGTACTTC	CASRGTGGGNTYEQYF
TRBV3-1/TRBV3-2	TRBJ1-4	-	-	TGTGCCAGCAGCGTCTTAGGGACAACTAATGAAAAACTGTTTTTT	CASSVLGTTNEKLFF
TRBV28	TRBJ1-5	-	-	TGTGCCAGCACCCTCGAGGGCTCCCGTCAGCCCCAGCATTTT	CASTLEGSRQPQHF
TRBV15	TRBJ2-5	-	TRBD1	TGTGCCACCAGCAGAGATCAGGGGGCCCAGGAGACCCAGTACTTC	CATSRDQGAQETQYF
TRBV21-1	TRBJ1-4	-	-	TGTGCCAGCATGCTCGAGTGGTGCTTCAAACCCGTCACAACTAATGAAAAACTGTTTTTT	CASMLEWCFKPVTTNEKLFF
TRBV3-1/TRBV3-2	TRBJ1-2	-	-	TGTGCCAGCAGCCGGAAGGGGGGCGGCCCATGGGGCTACACCTTC	CASSRKGGGPWGYTF